A selection of T cell receptor beta chains follows, all from one sample in a study of technical replicates of blood from a handful of donors. TCRdb's table, derived via immunoSEQ multiplex PCR, lists solely in-frame clones and lacks some. The sample shows 55,000 to 65,000 clones, 75% to 90% of them seen only once. Sequencing was carried out using PBMCs. These receptor sequences come from a human donor in good health. Some clones in this sample may be carry-over from other donors' samples. Both conserved end residues are part of each CDR3. A D gene is named only where the DNA matches it firmly. Only part of the rows carry a size: once, few, many, or a class if the clone is expanded.

TRBJ1-3,15,TRBV6-5,-,-,TGTGCCAGCAGTTCGAACTTAGTCTCTGGAAACACCATATATTTT,CASSSNLVSGNTIYF
TRBJ1-1,18,TRBV4-3,-,-,TGCGCCAGCAGCCAAGACAGAGGGGTGGGGGGGAGCGGCACTGAAGCTTTCTTT,CASSQDRGVGGSGTEAFF
TRBJ2-7,15,TRBV7-2,-,TRBD1,TGTGCCAGCAGCGCATGGACAGGGAGCTCCTACGAGCAGTACTTC,CASSAWTGSSYEQYF
TRBJ1-2,12,TRBV30,-,-,TGTGCCTGGCTCAGGGCGCCCTATGGCTACACCTTC,CAWLRAPYGYTF
TRBJ2-3,15,TRBV5-4,-,-,TGTGCCAGCAGGTTACGGGGGGCAGGGGCGGATACGCAGTATTTT,CASRLRGAGADTQYF
TRBJ2-3,17,TRBV5-8,-,-,TGTGCCAGCAGCTTGGCCTATGAGCGGTCCTGGGAAGATACGCAGTATTTT,CASSLAYERSWEDTQYF
TRBJ2-6,17,TRBV2,once,TRBD1,TGTGCCAGCAATAAAGGACAGGGCATTTCTGGGGCCAACGTCCTGACTTTC,CASNKGQGISGANVLTF
TRBJ2-5,13,TRBV13,-,-,TGTGCCAGCAGCGACAGTTTTAATGAGACCCAGTACTTC,CASSDSFNETQYF
TRBJ1-3,15,TRBV5-4,-,-,TGTGCCAGCAGCTCCTTCAGGGGCTCTGGAAACACCATATATTTT,CASSSFRGSGNTIYF
TRBJ2-7,13,TRBV5-6,-,-,TGTGCCAGCAGCCCACAAGGGAGCTACGAGCAGTACTTC,CASSPQGSYEQYF
TRBJ1-1,12,TRBV4-1,-,-,TGCGCCAGCAGCCAAATAGGGGAAACAGCTTTCTTT,CASSQIGETAFF
TRBJ1-5,13,TRBV5-1,-,-,TGCGCCAGCAAGGGAGAGGGCAATCAGCCCCAGCATTTT,CASKGEGNQPQHF
TRBJ2-2,14,TRBV5-8,-,TRBD1,TGTGCCAGCAGCCAGGGACAGGCGGCCGGGGAGCTGTTTTTT,CASSQGQAAGELFF
TRBJ1-6,12,TRBV13,-,-,TGTGCCAGCAGCGTATCCAGCGGTCCCCTCCACTTT,CASSVSSGPLHF
TRBJ2-7,13,TRBV2,-,TRBD1,TGTGCCAGCAGTGGTCAAGGGGGCCCTGAGCAGTACTTC,CASSGQGGPEQYF
TRBJ2-5,14,TRBV7-9,-,TRBD1,TGTGCCAGCAGCTCCAATACAGGGGTCGAGACCCAGTACTTC,CASSSNTGVETQYF
TRBJ2-1,15,TRBV7-9,-,TRBD1,TGTGCCAGCAGCTTAGGGCAGGGGGTGCCCAATGAGCAGTTCTTC,CASSLGQGVPNEQFF
TRBJ2-7,14,TRBV29-1,-,-,TGCAGCGTTGACAGCGGGCCGAGCTCCTACGAGCAGTACTTC,CSVDSGPSSYEQYF
TRBJ2-1,15,TRBV6-5,-,-,TGTGCCAGCAGTTCCGACAGACCATCCTACAATGAGCAGTTCTTC,CASSSDRPSYNEQFF
TRBJ1-2,16,TRBV5-4,-,-,TGTGCCAGCAGCTTGGGTTGGGACATTAAATCGAATGGCTACACCTTC,CASSLGWDIKSNGYTF
TRBJ2-3,14,TRBV2,-,-,TGTGCCAGCAGTGATCGCGCCGGTACAGATACGCAGTATTTT,CASSDRAGTDTQYF
TRBJ2-3,17,TRBV9,-,-,TGTGCCAGCAGCGTGGAGGGGGGGCCTTATAGCACAGATACGCAGTATTTT,CASSVEGGPYSTDTQYF
TRBJ2-5,14,TRBV2,-,-,TGTGCCAGCAGGAAGGGGGGGTACCAAGAGACCCAGTACTTC,CASRKGGYQETQYF
TRBJ1-5,17,TRBV4-3,-,-,TGCGCCAGCAGCCAACCCCGTTTCGGGGGGTTGTCTTGGCCCCAGCATTTT,CASSQPRFGGLSWPQHF
TRBJ2-3,14,TRBV7-6,once,-,TGTGCCAGCAGCTTAGATTTAGTTGGAGATACGCAGTATTTT,CASSLDLVGDTQYF
TRBJ2-5,14,TRBV7-6,-,-,TGTGCCAGCAGCGCGGGACAGCGTGGAGAGACCCAGTACTTC,CASSAGQRGETQYF
TRBJ2-7,15,TRBV1,once,-,TGCACCAGCAGCCAGCCGGGACAGGGGACCTACGAGCAGTACTTC,CTSSQPGQGTYEQYF
TRBJ2-5,13,TRBV30,-,TRBD1,TGTGCCTGGACCTCTGACAGGGGGGAGACCCAGTACTTC,CAWTSDRGETQYF
TRBJ2-7,14,TRBV11-2,-,TRBD2,TGTGCCAGCAGCCGGGAGAGGACTAGATACGAGCAGTACTTC,CASSRERTRYEQYF
TRBJ1-2,12,TRBV19,once,-,TGTGCCAGTGGCAGGGATGTTTATGGCTACACCTTC,CASGRDVYGYTF
TRBJ2-7,14,TRBV7-2,-,-,TGTGCCAGCAGCATTCTAGGGGACTCCTACGAGCAGTACTTC,CASSILGDSYEQYF
TRBJ2-7,14,TRBV19,-,-,TGTGCCAGTAGTATAGCGGGGAGCTCCTACGAGCAGTACTTC,CASSIAGSSYEQYF
TRBJ1-1,15,TRBV25-1,-,TRBD1,TGTGCCAGCAGTAATAACAGGGGTCTGAACACTGAAGCTTTCTTT,CASSNNRGLNTEAFF
TRBJ2-1,15,TRBV29-1,many,TRBD2,TGCAGCGCTATTAGCGGGGGGGCCATTTACAATGAGCAGTTCTTC,CSAISGGAIYNEQFF
TRBJ1-4,18,TRBV15,-,-,TGTGCCACCAGCATGGGGTCGCGGGTCGTCATCGCTAATGAAAAACTGTTTTTT,CATSMGSRVVIANEKLFF
TRBJ1-2,13,TRBV11-2,-,-,TGTGCCAGCAGCCCCCTACGGTCCTATGGCTACACCTTC,CASSPLRSYGYTF
TRBJ1-5,14,TRBV11-2,-,-,TGTGCCAGCAGCTTAGATAGGGGAAATCAGCCCCAGCATTTT,CASSLDRGNQPQHF
TRBJ2-1,17,TRBV19,-,-,TGTGCCAGTAGGGACTCGCGGGGGCTGGGGCGATACAATGAGCAGTTCTTC,CASRDSRGLGRYNEQFF
TRBJ2-1,15,TRBV10-3,few,TRBD1,TGTGCCATCAGTCGCACCGGGACAGGGGCCAATGAGCAGTTCTTC,CAISRTGTGANEQFF
TRBJ1-5,17,TRBV9,-,-,TGTGCCAGCAGCGCTGGGACTGGGGGAATAAGCAATCAGCCCCAGCATTTT,CASSAGTGGISNQPQHF
TRBJ1-5,15,TRBV2,few,TRBD1,TGTGCCAGCAGCCCCGACAGGGGGCGCGAACAGCCCCAGCATTTT,CASSPDRGREQPQHF
TRBJ2-3,13,TRBV7-2,-,-,TGTGCCAGCAGCTCGGACTACCCAGATACGCAGTATTTT,CASSSDYPDTQYF
TRBJ2-5,16,TRBV7-2,-,TRBD1,TGTGCCAGCAGCCACCGAGGGGGCGCGGGCCAAGAGACCCAGTACTTC,CASSHRGGAGQETQYF
TRBJ1-5,15,TRBV4-2,-,-,TGTGCCAGCAGCCAAGATGGCGGGGGCAATCAGCCCCAGCATTTT,CASSQDGGGNQPQHF
TRBJ1-2,13,TRBV5-1,-,-,TGCGCCAGCAGCTTCGACATTAACTATGGCTACACCTTC,CASSFDINYGYTF
TRBJ2-1,14,TRBV5-1,once,-,TGCGCCAGCAGCCCCTCCGGGGGATACAATGAGCAGTTCTTC,CASSPSGGYNEQFF